The 22 T cell receptor beta chains reported below all come from one sample, sequenced in a study of graft-versus-host responses after intestinal transplantation. Profiled with immunoSEQ multiplex PCR; TCRdb holds only in-frame clones, not every one. The data show tens of thousands of clones, around 94% seen once. This sample comprised PBMCs, obtained 16 days after intestinal transplant. These receptors all come from a human patient who received an intestinal transplant, so some T cells may come from the graft donor.

CDR3 sequence reads: CASSEAGGQETQYF. The CDR3 nucleotides are TGTGCCAGCAGTGAAGCGGGGGGCCAAGAGACCCAGTACTTC. The chain couples TRBV2 to TRBJ2-5; a weak D match, TRBD2 (6 bases). The CDR3 totals 14 residues. From germline, CDR1 is SNHLY and CDR2 FYNNEI. Trimming removed 0 bases from V and 1 base from J, with 6 bases in between.

The chain links TRBV29-1 to TRBJ2-7; TRBD1 is a possible D gene (6 bases). The germline V gene encodes CDR1 SQVTM and CDR2 ANQGSEA. The CDR3 loop spans 17 amino acids. Trimming cost V 5 bases and J 2 bases, with 25 bases left between them. CDR3: CSVLATFGTPLPYEQYF. The CDR3 coding sequence is TGCAGCGTTTTAGCCACTTTTGGGACACCTCTCCCCTACGAGCAGTACTTC.

V is TRBV19 and J is TRBJ1-2, with D possibly being TRBD1 (5 bases). This CDR3 contains 15 residues. Trimming shortened V by 3 bases and J by 0 bases, and 11 bases separated the two germline ends. Per the germline V gene, CDR1 is LNHDA and CDR2 is SQIVND (reference sequence). CDR3: CASSIKGPANYGYTF. The DNA of the CDR3 is TGTGCCAGTAGTATCAAGGGGCCTGCTAACTATGGCTACACCTTC.

The V gene is TRBV4-1, the J gene TRBJ2-2; D is ambiguous. Trimming pared 1 base from V and 7 bases from J, leaving 13 bases between. The CDR3 is 15 residues long. CDR1 is MGHRA and CDR2 is YSYEKL in the germline V gene. The CDR3 DNA follows: TGCGCCAGCAGCCAAGGGCACCTGGTCGGCGGGGAGCTGTTTTTT. It yields the protein CASSQGHLVGGELFF.

The gene calls are TRBV19 and TRBJ2-3; D is unclear. Between the trimmed V and J ends, which lost 6 bases and 3 bases, there was a span of 13 bases. This CDR3 contains 14 residues. CDR1 is LNHDA and CDR2 is SQIVND in the germline V gene (reference sequence). For the CDR3, the DNA is TGTGCCAGTAGAGGAACTTCTAAGACAGATACGCAGTATTTT. Its translation is CASRGTSKTDTQYF.

The V gene is TRBV5-1, the J gene TRBJ1-1; the match to TRBD1 covers 8 bases. The CDR3 extends over 13 amino acids. Germline V gene data show CDR1 as SGHRS and CDR2 as YFSETQ. V was pared by 3 bases and J by 6 bases, with 4 bases of the junction left unmatched. CDR3: CASSWDRLAEAFF. CDR3 coding DNA: TGCGCCAGCAGCTGGGACAGGTTAGCTGAAGCTTTCTTT. The variable domain in full, with the rest retrieved from reference TRBV5-1 and TRBJ1-1, is KAGVTQTPRYLIKTRGQQVTLSCSPISGHRSVSWYQQTPGQGLQFLFEYFSETQRNKGNFPGRFSGRQFSNSRSEMNVSTLELGDSALYLCASSWDRLAEAFFGQGTRLTVV.

This sequence joins TRBV11-2 and TRBJ2-1; either TRBD1 or TRBD2 may fit D (5 bases each). Trimming stripped 5 bases from V and 1 base from J, with 21 bases between. Germline CDR1 and CDR2: SGHAT and FQNNGV. This CDR3 has 18 amino acids. The CDR3 loop reads CASSHKRWGSGSYNEQFF. The CDR3 DNA is TGTGCCAGCAGCCACAAACGTTGGGGGAGCGGATCCTACAATGAGCAGTTCTTC. The full variable domain, completed using reference TRBV11-2 and TRBJ2-1, is EAGVAQSPRYKIIEKRQSVAFWCNPISGHATLYWYQQILGQGPKLLIQFQNNGVVDDSQLPKDRFSAERLKGVDSTLKIQPAKLEDSAVYLCASSHKRWGSGSYNEQFFGPGTRLTVL.

This chain uses TRBV2 with TRBJ1-4; 8 nucleotides line up with TRBD1. The V and J ends lost 6 bases and 10 bases, in that order; junction bases with no gene match: 16. This CDR3 comprises 16 residues. Germline V gene sequence: CDR1 SNHLY, CDR2 FYNNEI. The CDR3 spells CASRRTGSRVGGKLFF. CDR3 nucleotide sequence: TGTGCCAGCAGGCGGACAGGGAGCCGGGTAGGCGGAAAACTGTTTTTT.

The J gene is TRBJ2-5, the V gene TRBV27, with TRBD1 matching over 7 bases. After removal of 10 bases from V and 5 bases from J, the junction contained 19 bases not matched to a gene. From germline, CDR1 is MNHEY and CDR2 SMNVEV (reference sequence). The CDR3 runs 16 residues. The CDR3 bases are TGTGCCACAATGAGGATTAGGGACAGACAAGGGGAGACCCAGTACTTC. This translates into CATMRIRDRQGETQYF.

This chain uses TRBV5-6 with TRBJ2-7; perhaps TRBD1 as D (5 bases). The CDR3 length is 13 residues. CDR1 and CDR2 from the germline V gene are SGHDT and YYEEEE. Trimming cost V 4 bases and J 6 bases, with 14 bases left between them. The CDR3 DNA is TGTGCCAGCAGCCGACAGTTATTTGGCGAGCAGTACTTC. The encoded protein is CASSRQLFGEQYF.

The genes are TRBV5-1 and TRBJ1-2, with D perhaps TRBD1 (6 bases). CDR3 size: 16 residues. The V end lost 3 bases, the J end lost 2 bases, and 17 bases lay between the germline ends. The V gene's germline CDR1 is SGHRS and CDR2 YFSETQ. The chain's CDR3 is CASSSQDLDRNYGYTF. The CDR3 DNA reads as TGCGCCAGCAGCTCCCAGGACCTCGACAGGAACTATGGCTACACCTTC.

The genes are TRBV9 and TRBJ2-1, with 11 bases aligning to TRBD2. The CDR3 totals 15 residues. Germline trimming cut 2 bases from V and 7 bases from J; bases unmatched to any gene: 5. In germline, CDR1 is SGDLS, CDR2 YYNGEE. CDR3 sequence: CASSVGTSGGNEQFF. CDR3 bases: TGTGCCAGCAGCGTCGGGACTAGCGGTGGGAATGAGCAGTTCTTC.

This sequence joins TRBV6-5 and TRBJ2-3; 12 bases match TRBD2. Germline lookup yields CDR1 MNHEY and CDR2 SVGAGI. Losses at the gene ends were 0 bases for V and 5 bases for J; bases not matched to a gene: 0. The CDR3 spans 15 residues. The CDR3 DNA is TGTGCCAGCAGTTACTCGACTAGCGGGAGAGATACGCAGTATTTT. Translated: CASSYSTSGRDTQYF.

The V and J genes are TRBV9 and TRBJ2-1; D gene ambiguous. V lost 3 bases and J 8 bases, leaving 6 bases between the germline ends. Germline CDR1 and CDR2: SGDLS and YYNGEE. There are 11 residues in the CDR3. The CDR3 loop reads CASSGSHEQFF. As DNA, the CDR3 is TGTGCCAGCAGCGGTAGTCATGAGCAGTTCTTC.

The V call is TRBV6-1, the J call TRBJ2-1; 7 bases align to TRBD2. This CDR3 is built from 17 residues. After removal of 1 base from V and 3 bases from J, the junction contained 9 bases not matched to a gene. In germline, CDR1 is MNHNS, CDR2 SASEGT. DNA for the CDR3: TGTGCCAGCAGTGAAGGAGGAGGGAGGGATTACTACAATGAGCAGTTCTTC. As protein: CASSEGGGRDYYNEQFF.

V is TRBV13 and J is TRBJ2-7, with D possibly being TRBD1 (7 bases). From germline, CDR1 is PRHDT and CDR2 FYEKMQ (reference sequence). This CDR3 is built from 18 residues. With 5 bases removed from V and 3 bases from J, the gap between germline ends came to 26 bases. The CDR3 sequence is CASSPVQGISGEDYEQYF. The CDR3 DNA reads as TGTGCCAGCAGCCCCGTACAGGGGATATCGGGGGAAGACTACGAGCAGTACTTC.

V and J are TRBV10-2 and TRBJ1-3; D might be TRBD1 (6 bases). Germline-derived CDR1 and CDR2 are WSHSY and SAAADI. This CDR3 contains 16 residues. V gave up 0 bases and J gave up 0 bases, with 9 bases separating them. The CDR3 nucleotides read TGCGCCAGCAGTGAGTCCCCACAGGGCTCTGGAAACACCATATATTTT. Amino acid sequence: CASSESPQGSGNTIYF.

Here the CDR3 DNA reads TGCGCCAGCAGCTTGGGACAGGGCAGTTCTAACTATGGCTACACCTTC. This sequence encodes CASSLGQGSSNYGYTF. V and J are TRBV5-1 and TRBJ1-2; TRBD1 matches 7 bases. Per germline, CDR1 SGHRS and CDR2 YFSETQ. V was clipped by 0 bases and J by 0 bases; unmatched bases: 5. The CDR3 runs to 16 residues.

V and J are TRBV6-6 and TRBJ2-3, with TRBD2 identical over 9 bases. CDR1 is MNHNY and CDR2 is SVGAGI in the germline V gene (reference sequence). This CDR3 is 14 amino acids long. The J segment lost 3 bases and the V segment lost 5 bases, leaving 3 bases of the junction unmatched. CDR3: CASSIAGATDTQYF. The CDR3 nucleotides are TGTGCCAGCAGTATAGCGGGAGCTACAGATACGCAGTATTTT.

The V call is TRBV7-9, the J call TRBJ1-1; a weak D match, TRBD1 (6 bases). The CDR3 contains 16 residues. CDR1 and CDR2 (germline): SEHNR, FQNEAQ (reference sequence). V was clipped by 1 base and J by 3 bases, with 15 bases between them. CDR3 protein: CASSLGMGQRHTEAFF. The CDR3 nucleotides read TGTGCCAGCAGCTTAGGGATGGGACAAAGGCACACTGAAGCTTTCTTT. Using reference TRBV7-9 and TRBJ1-1 for the parts outside the CDR3, the full variable domain is DTGVSQNPRHKITKRGQNVTFRCDPISEHNRLYWYRQTLGQGPEFLTYFQNEAQLEKSRLLSDRFSAERPKGSFSTLEIQRTEQGDSAMYLCASSLGMGQRHTEAFFGQGTRLTVV.

V is TRBV6-4 and J is TRBJ1-3; TRBD1 matches at 9 bases. The germline CDR1 and CDR2 sequences are MRHNA and SNTAGT. After removal of 2 bases from V and 0 bases from J, the junction contained 14 bases not matched to a gene. This CDR3 has 20 residues. The CDR3 nucleotides read TGTGCCAGCAGTGACCCGGGACAGGGCGACGGCTCGTACTCTGGAAACACCATATATTTT. Protein sequence: CASSDPGQGDGSYSGNTIYF.

This clone has only one observation. The genes are TRBV30 and TRBJ1-1; 9 nucleotides match TRBD1. The CDR3 consists of 17 residues. In germline, CDR1 is GTSNPN, CDR2 SVGIG (reference sequence). Trimming cost V 2 bases and J 4 bases; bases outside gene matches: 14. CDR3 nucleotides: TGTGCCTGGAGTACCGGGACAGGGAGGACCCGGCGCACTGAAGCTTTCTTT. Encoded protein: CAWSTGTGRTRRTEAFF.